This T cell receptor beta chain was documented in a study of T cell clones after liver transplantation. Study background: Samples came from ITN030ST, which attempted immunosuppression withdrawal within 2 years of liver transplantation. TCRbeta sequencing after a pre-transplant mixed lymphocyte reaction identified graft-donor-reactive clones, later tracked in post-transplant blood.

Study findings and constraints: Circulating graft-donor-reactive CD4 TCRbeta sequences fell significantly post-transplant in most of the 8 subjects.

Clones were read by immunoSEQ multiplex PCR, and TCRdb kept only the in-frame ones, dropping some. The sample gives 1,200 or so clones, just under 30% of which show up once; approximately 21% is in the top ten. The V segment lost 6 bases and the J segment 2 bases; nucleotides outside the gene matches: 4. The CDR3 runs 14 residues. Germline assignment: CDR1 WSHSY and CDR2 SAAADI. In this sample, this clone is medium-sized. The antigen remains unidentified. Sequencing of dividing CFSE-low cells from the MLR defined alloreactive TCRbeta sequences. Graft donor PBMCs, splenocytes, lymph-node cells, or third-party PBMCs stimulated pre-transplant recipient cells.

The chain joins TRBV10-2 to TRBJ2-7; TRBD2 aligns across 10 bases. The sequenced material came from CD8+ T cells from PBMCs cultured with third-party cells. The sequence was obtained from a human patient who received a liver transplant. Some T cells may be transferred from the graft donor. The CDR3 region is CASRGTSAPYEQYF. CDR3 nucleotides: TGCGCCAGCAGGGGGACTAGCGCGCCCTACGAGCAGTACTTC.